This TCR beta chain was found in a study of T cell repertoires in cytomegalovirus infection. On the study more broadly: A matching HLA type, together with CMV infection, was signaled by public TCR beta signatures.

General study results and limits: Cumulated frequencies of public TCR beta families served to identify carriers of CMV plus the relevant HLA. Dominating the ex vivo response were TCR beta clonotypes that were CMV-specific and HLA-C-restricted.

Of note for this clonotype: Its specificity is not known.

The germline V gene has CDR1 SGDLS and CDR2 YYNGEE. CDR3 length: 16 residues. Between the trimmed V and J ends, which lost 3 bases and 0 bases, there was a span of 13 bases. TCRdb recomputed calls from the reads with MiXCR, one row per CDR3 protein. The repertoire holds approximately 500,000 distinct CDR3 sequences, with approximately 15% as singletons. The sample was CD8+ T cells from PBMCs. The sequence derives from a human donor in good health (CMV status not recorded). Some clones in this sample may be carry-over from other donors' samples. The V gene is TRBV9, the J gene TRBJ2-4, with a tentative D call TRBD2 (6 bases). The CDR3 reads CASSDGRELAKNIQYF. CDR3 DNA sequence: TGTGCCAGCAGCGATGGTCGGGAGCTAGCCAAAAACATTCAGTACTTC.